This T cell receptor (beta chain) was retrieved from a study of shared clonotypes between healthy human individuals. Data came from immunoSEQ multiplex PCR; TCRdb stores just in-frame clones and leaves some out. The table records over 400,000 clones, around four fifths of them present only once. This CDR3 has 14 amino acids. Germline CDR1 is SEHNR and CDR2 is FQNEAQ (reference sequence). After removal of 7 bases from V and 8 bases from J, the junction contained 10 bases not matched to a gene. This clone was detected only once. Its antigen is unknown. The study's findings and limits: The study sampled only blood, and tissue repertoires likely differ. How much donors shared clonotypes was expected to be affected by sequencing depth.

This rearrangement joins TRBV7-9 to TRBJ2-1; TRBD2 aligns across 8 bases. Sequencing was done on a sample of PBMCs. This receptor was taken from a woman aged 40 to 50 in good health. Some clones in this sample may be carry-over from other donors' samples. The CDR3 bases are TGTGCCAGCACCCTCGGGGGGGGAAGTGATGAGCAGTTCTTC. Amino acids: CASTLGGGSDEQFF. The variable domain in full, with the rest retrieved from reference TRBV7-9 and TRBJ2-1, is DTGVSQNPRHKITKRGQNVTFRCDPISEHNRLYWYRQTLGQGPEFLTYFQNEAQLEKSRLLSDRFSAERPKGSFSTLEIQRTEQGDSAMYLCASTLGGGSDEQFFGPGTRLTVL.